Listed below are T cell receptor beta chains from one sample, sequenced in a study of beta chain features in type 1 diabetes. Generated by immunoSEQ multiplex PCR, the TCRdb table keeps only in-frame clones and is missing some. The table includes roughly 610,000 clones, 15% to 18% detected once. Sequences were obtained from naive CD4+ T cells from blood. Receptors originate from a man aged 18 to 30 in good health. Each CDR3 is given without its conserved first and last residue.

TRBV9 | ASKNGELF
TRBV23-1 | ASSQCPWGRVGGELF
TRBV10-3 | ATIPGTPIDY
TRBV7-3 | ASSLSMKETQY
TRBV7-8 | ASSLKGGYT
TRBV2 | ASNGLAGRELF
TRBV7-3 | ASSPSPGQGVTGELF
TRBV10-3 | ATHVDRADTQY
TRBV7-2 | ASSSGLAGVSEQY
TRBV2 | ASGGSSYNEQF
TRBV4-3 | ASSHQGASLGNYGYT
TRBV23-1 | ASGRGGSRGTQY
TRBV10-3 | AITPEILSGANVLT
TRBV11-2 | ASSLDRGDNEQF
TRBV6-5 | ASSYSKGVEQY
TRBV7-9 | ASSFDPNYGYT
TRBV9 | ASSGGLSQETQY
TRBV18 | ASSPWDRDQPQH
TRBV28 | ASSLPRGSGANVLT
TRBV11-3 | ASSGGVRAGELF
TRBV15 | ATSRDWLSRTYGYT
TRBV5-1 | ASVFGTPDSGANVLT
TRBV5-1 | ASSLGSGGGETQY
TRBV28 | ASSSTGPYNEQF
TRBV29-1 | SASTSNTEAF
TRBV7-6 | ASSLLYAVNEKLF
TRBV7-8 | ASSLVIRTHRGSYNEQF
TRBV7-9 | ASSLVQGSTGELF
TRBV28 | ASNVRGYGYT
TRBV6-6 | ASSYLGQHYEQY
TRBV30 | AWRPGGTNEKLF
TRBV29-1 | SVDPDTGGRRLTEAF
TRBV7-2 | ASSSQETQY
TRBV5-1 | ASSSNSGLKPD
TRBV28 | ASSFGYGYT
TRBV5-4 | ASRTGTGGEAF
TRBV7-2 | ASSSGTSGGPDTQY
TRBV15 | ATSRDPAGVNEQY
TRBV29-1 | SVSKGAGQETQY
TRBV5-4 | ASSLMEGKLF
TRBV10-3 | AISELGLEVYEQY
TRBV28 | ASSPRTGEAF
TRBV19 | ASSIPGRASNYGYT
TRBV28 | ASTPRRGRLGNEQF
TRBV7-9 | ASSPLGGYNEQF